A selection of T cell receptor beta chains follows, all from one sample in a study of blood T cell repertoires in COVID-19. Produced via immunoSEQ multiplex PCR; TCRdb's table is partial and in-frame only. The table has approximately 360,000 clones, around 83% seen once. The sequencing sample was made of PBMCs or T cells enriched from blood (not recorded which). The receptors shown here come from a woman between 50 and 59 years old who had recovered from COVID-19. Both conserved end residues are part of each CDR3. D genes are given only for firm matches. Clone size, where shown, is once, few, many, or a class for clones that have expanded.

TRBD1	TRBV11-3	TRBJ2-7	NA	CASSIPGTAYEQYF	TGTGCCAGCAGCATACCCGGGACAGCCTACGAGCAGTACTTC
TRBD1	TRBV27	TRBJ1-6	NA	CASSSRQGARNSPLHF	TGTGCCAGCAGCTCTAGACAGGGAGCAAGAAATTCACCCCTCCACTTT
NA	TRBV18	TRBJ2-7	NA	CASSPRDKNTYEQYF	TGTGCCAGCTCACCAAGGGACAAGAATACCTACGAGCAGTACTTC
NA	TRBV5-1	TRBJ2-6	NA	CASSLGHSSRANVLTF	TGCGCCAGCAGCTTGGGACACTCCAGTCGGGCCAACGTCCTGACTTTC
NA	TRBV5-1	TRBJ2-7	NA	CASSLDGTTSREQYF	TGCGCCAGCAGCTTGGATGGGACAACCTCTCGCGAGCAGTACTTC
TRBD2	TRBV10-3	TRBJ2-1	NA	CAISESVIAGGPSYNEQFF	TGTGCCATCAGTGAGTCCGTGATAGCGGGGGGCCCATCCTACAATGAGCAGTTCTTC
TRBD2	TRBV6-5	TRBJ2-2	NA	CASSPGLAGGELFF	TGTGCCAGCAGCCCGGGACTAGCAGGCGGGGAGCTGTTTTTT
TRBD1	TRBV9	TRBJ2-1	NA	CASSPGQGVRGGLDNEQFF	TGTGCCAGCAGCCCGGGACAGGGGGTTAGGGGCGGCTTGGACAATGAGCAGTTCTTC
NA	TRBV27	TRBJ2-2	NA	CASSERDRLDGELFF	TGTGCCAGCAGCGAGCGGGACAGGTTAGACGGGGAGCTGTTTTTT
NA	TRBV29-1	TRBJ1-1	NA	CSVQTLMNTEAFF	TGCAGCGTCCAGACTCTAATGAACACTGAAGCTTTCTTT
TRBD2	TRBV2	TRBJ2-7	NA	CASRSGTSFYEQYF	TGTGCCAGCCGAAGTGGGACTAGCTTTTACGAGCAGTACTTC
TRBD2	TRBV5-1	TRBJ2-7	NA	CASSGTSRPYEQYF	TGCGCCAGCAGCGGGACTAGCCGACCCTACGAGCAGTACTTC
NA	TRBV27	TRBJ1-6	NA	CASSSPSSYNSPLHF	TGTGCCAGCAGTTCCCCCAGCTCCTATAATTCACCCCTCCACTTT
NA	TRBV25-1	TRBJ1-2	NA	CASSAGGNYGYTF	TGTGCCAGCAGTGCGGGGGGGAACTATGGCTACACCTTC
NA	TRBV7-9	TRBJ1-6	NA	CASSLGGSSYNSPLHF	TGTGCCAGCTCCTTGGGCGGGAGCTCCTATAATTCACCCCTCCACTTT
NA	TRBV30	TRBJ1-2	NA	CAWTQTEGYGYTF	TGTGCCTGGACCCAGACAGAAGGCTATGGCTACACCTTC
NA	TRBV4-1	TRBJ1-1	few	CASSQEGHGAEAFF	TGCGCCAGCAGCCAAGAGGGACATGGGGCTGAAGCTTTCTTT
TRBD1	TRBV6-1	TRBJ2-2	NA	CASSEGTGANTGELFF	TGTGCCAGCAGTGAGGGGACAGGAGCGAACACCGGGGAGCTGTTTTTT
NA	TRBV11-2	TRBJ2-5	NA	CASSLGLRTQETQYF	TGTGCCAGCAGCTTAGGCTTGCGGACACAAGAGACCCAGTACTTC
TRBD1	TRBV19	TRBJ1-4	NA	CASSIGLGQGATNEKLFF	TGTGCCAGTAGTATAGGGCTCGGACAGGGAGCAACTAATGAAAAACTGTTTTTT